The 21 T cell receptor beta chains listed next were all sequenced from one sample in a study of blood T cell repertoires in COVID-19. Sequencing used immunoSEQ multiplex PCR; TCRdb keeps in-frame clones, though not all of them. In the table there are about 79,000 clones, about 89% of which are singletons. Sequenced: peripheral blood. The receptors here all came from a man in his 70s with active or convalescent COVID-19.

The V and J genes are TRBV6-5 and TRBJ1-6; possibly TRBD1 for D (6 bases). Trimming removed 4 bases at V and 9 bases at J, with 16 bases between. There are 15 residues in the CDR3. Per germline, CDR1 MNHEY and CDR2 SVGAGI. CDR3 coding DNA: TGTGCCAGCAGTTCCCGGGGGGGGCTTGGTTCACCCCTCCACTTT. Protein sequence: CASSSRGGLGSPLHF.

The CDR3, as DNA: TGCAGCGTTTCGACAGGGGTTGGTCAGCCCCAGCATTTT. Its protein is CSVSTGVGQPQHF. The rearrangement links TRBV29-1 to TRBJ1-5; the match to TRBD1 covers 8 bases. After removal of 5 bases from V and 6 bases from J, the junction contained 6 bases not matched to a gene. Per the germline V gene, CDR1 is SQVTM and CDR2 is ANQGSEA. The CDR3 loop spans 13 amino acids.

This sequence joins TRBV5-1 and TRBJ2-1; 11 bases line up with TRBD2. CDR1 is SGHRS and CDR2 is YFSETQ in the germline V gene. The CDR3 spans 15 residues. Trimming at V came to 3 bases and at J to 4 bases, leaving 3 bases not matched to a gene. The chain's CDR3 is CASSYSGREYNEQFF. The CDR3 DNA is TGCGCCAGCAGCTATAGCGGGAGGGAGTACAATGAGCAGTTCTTC.

The rearrangement links TRBV28 to TRBJ1-6; D remains ambiguous. The CDR3 loop spans 14 amino acids. V was cut by 7 bases and J by 0 bases, with 7 bases left in between. CDR1 and CDR2 from the germline V gene are MDHEN and SYDVKM. CDR3 protein: CASTGGSYNSPLHF. In DNA, the CDR3 is TGTGCCAGCACGGGTGGCTCCTATAATTCACCCCTCCACTTT.

The chain joins TRBV6-5 to TRBJ2-1, with a possible D match to TRBD1 (6 bases). The V gene's germline CDR1 is MNHEY and CDR2 SVGAGI. Between the trimmed V and J ends, which lost 0 bases and 8 bases, there was a span of 14 bases. The CDR3 totals 15 residues. CDR3 in DNA: TGTGCCAGCAGTTACTCGAACGCAGGGGACCATGAGCAGTTCTTC. Translating gives CASSYSNAGDHEQFF.

V and J are TRBV24-1 and TRBJ1-5, with 10 bases that match TRBD1. The germline CDR1 and CDR2 sequences are KGHDR and SFDVKD. V trimming: 3 bases; J trimming: 9 bases; junction bases outside the gene matches: 10. This CDR3 comprises 16 residues. CDR3 residues: CATSDPRQGALGPQHF. The DNA for the CDR3 is TGTGCCACCAGTGATCCTAGACAGGGGGCCCTGGGGCCCCAGCATTTT.

Turning to this clone: Its ends do not fully match the called genes, so a read error is possible. The chain combines TRBV30 with TRBJ1-6; TRBD1 matches 10 bases. The CDR3 has 12 residues. CDR1 and CDR2 from the germline V gene are GTSNPN and SVGIG (reference sequence). This CDR3 is CARRVTGGPLHF. DNA for the CDR3: TGTGCCCGGAGAGTGACAGGGGGCCCCCTCCACTTT.

The chain has TRBV2 and TRBJ1-3; TRBD1 agrees at 7 bases. V shed 6 bases and J 0 bases; nucleotides not matched to a gene: 8. The CDR3 is 16 residues long. CDR1 is SNHLY, CDR2 FYNNEI, per germline. The CDR3 region has the DNA TGTGCCAGCAGCCAACAGGGGCCTGCCTCTGGAAACACCATATATTTT. Its protein product is CASSQQGPASGNTIYF. Filled out from reference TRBV2 and TRBJ1-3, the complete variable domain reads EPEVTQTPSHQVTQMGQEVILRCVPISNHLYFYWYRQILGQKVEFLVSFYNNEISEKSEIFDDQFSVERPDGSNFTLKIRSTKLEDSAMYFCASSQQGPASGNTIYFGEGSWLTVV.

The chain employs TRBV6-5 and TRBJ2-7; 8 positions match TRBD2. Germline V gives CDR1 MNHEY, CDR2 SVGAGI. Unmatched junction bases numbered 4, after V lost 6 bases and J lost 3 bases. The CDR3 has 13 amino acids. CDR3 nucleotides: TGTGCCAGCAGAGTAAGCGGGAGCTACGAGCAGTACTTC. It codes for CASRVSGSYEQYF.

This clone has just one count. The chain carries TRBV4-3 and TRBJ2-6; D gene unclear. V lost 0 bases to trimming and J lost 0 bases, with 6 bases between them. CDR1 LGHNA and CDR2 YSLEER come from the germline V gene. This CDR3 comprises 16 residues. CDR3 protein: CASSQDFSSGANVLTF. The CDR3 DNA reads TGCGCCAGCAGCCAAGATTTCAGCTCTGGGGCCAACGTCCTGACTTTC.

The chain recombines TRBV5-1 with TRBJ1-1; D unresolved. The germline V gene encodes CDR1 SGHRS and CDR2 YFSETQ. Trimming left V 1 base short and J 2 bases short, with 6 bases between. The CDR3 covers 13 residues. The CDR3 loop reads CASSLSVNTEAFF. The CDR3 nucleotides are TGCGCCAGCAGCTTGTCGGTAAACACTGAAGCTTTCTTT. Based on the CDR3 plus reference TRBV5-1 and TRBJ1-1, the full variable domain is KAGVTQTPRYLIKTRGQQVTLSCSPISGHRSVSWYQQTPGQGLQFLFEYFSETQRNKGNFPGRFSGRQFSNSRSEMNVSTLELGDSALYLCASSLSVNTEAFFGQGTRLTVV.

V usage is TRBV6-5 and J usage is TRBJ1-1, with 10 bases that match TRBD1. CDR3 size: 14 residues. Germline CDR1 MNHEY, CDR2 SVGAGI. The V segment lost 6 bases and the J segment 11 bases; nucleotides outside the gene matches: 12. In nucleotides, the CDR3 is TGTGCCAGCAGATACGGGACAGGGGCTCGGGGGGCTTTCTTT. It yields the protein CASRYGTGARGAFF.

The chain joins TRBV18 to TRBJ2-7, with D perhaps TRBD2 (7 bases). Trimming left V 1 base short and J 5 bases short, with 9 bases between. The CDR3 runs to 13 residues. Germline V lookup: CDR1 KGHSH, CDR2 LQKENI. Here the CDR3 reads CASSPREGDEQYF. DNA of the CDR3: TGTGCCAGCTCACCACGGGAGGGGGACGAGCAGTACTTC.

The chain carries TRBV18 and TRBJ1-4; 7 positions agree with TRBD1. The trim removed 2 bases at V and 8 bases at J, leaving 8 bases unmatched. The CDR3 contains 15 residues. CDR1 KGHSH and CDR2 LQKENI come from the germline V gene. The CDR3 loop reads CASSPTKGAGEKLFF. CDR3 bases: TGTGCCAGCTCACCAACGAAGGGGGCTGGGGAAAAACTGTTTTTT.

V and J are TRBV24-1 and TRBJ1-1, with D unclear. The CDR3 is made up of 12 amino acids. The V end lost 7 bases, the J end lost 1 base, and 6 bases lay between the germline ends. Germline values: CDR1 KGHDR, CDR2 SFDVKD. CDR3 DNA: TGTGCCACCAGCGGAGCGAACACTGAAGCTTTCTTT. This encodes CATSGANTEAFF.

The rearrangement joins TRBV7-2 to TRBJ1-4; D remains ambiguous. V was clipped by 4 bases and J by 0 bases, with 6 bases between them. Per the germline V gene, CDR1 is SGHTA and CDR2 is FQGNSA. The CDR3 is 14 residues long. The CDR3 sequence: CASSSGSTNEKLFF. The CDR3 DNA reads as TGTGCCAGCAGCTCGGGGTCAACTAATGAAAAACTGTTTTTT.

This sequence joins TRBV29-1 and TRBJ2-5; maybe TRBD2 (6 bases). Trimming pared 2 bases from V and 0 bases from J, leaving 10 bases between. Germline CDR1 SQVTM, CDR2 ANQGSEA. This CDR3 is 14 amino acids long. DNA for the CDR3: TGCAGCGTTGAATCCGGGAGTTACCAAGAGACCCAGTACTTC. Amino acids: CSVESGSYQETQYF.

V usage is TRBV28 and J usage is TRBJ2-7; D is possibly TRBD2 (7 bases). The CDR3 sequence is 16 residues long. V gave up 6 bases and J gave up 2 bases, with 20 bases separating them. CDR1 is MDHEN and CDR2 is SYDVKM in the germline V gene. CDR3 nucleotides: TGTGCCAGCAGCCAAGGGGGGGGCGGGAGCCCCTACGAGCAGTACTTC. Translating gives CASSQGGGGSPYEQYF.

The chain links TRBV28 to TRBJ1-5; D is unresolved. CDR3 length: 13 amino acids. Germline values: CDR1 MDHEN, CDR2 SYDVKM. Trimming shortened V by 3 bases and J by 7 bases, and 10 bases separated the two germline ends. The CDR3 sequence is CASSFQNSQPQHF. Here the CDR3 DNA reads TGTGCCAGCAGTTTCCAGAACAGCCAGCCCCAGCATTTT.

V and J are TRBV5-4 and TRBJ1-6; 7 bases match TRBD1. J was trimmed by 10 bases and V by 2 bases; bases with no gene match: 9. The CDR3 length is 15 residues. CDR1 and CDR2 (germline): SGHNT, YYREEE (reference sequence). The DNA of the CDR3 is TGTGCCAGCAGCTTCACAGGGGCAACTTGGTCACCCCTCCACTTT. Translation gives CASSFTGATWSPLHF.

This chain uses TRBV5-5 with TRBJ1-2; 7 bases align to TRBD1. After removal of 4 bases from V and 3 bases from J, the junction contained 9 bases not matched to a gene. Germline CDR1 and CDR2: SGHKS and YYEKEE (reference sequence). This CDR3 is built from 15 residues. CDR3: CASSMGQGGDYGYTF. In DNA, the CDR3 is TGTGCCAGCAGCATGGGGCAGGGGGGTGACTATGGCTACACCTTC. Supplemented by reference TRBV5-5 and TRBJ1-2, the full variable domain reads DAGVTQSPTHLIKTRGQQVTLRCSPISGHKSVSWYQQVLGQGPQFIFQYYEKEERGRGNFPDRFSARQFPNYSSELNVNALLLGDSALYLCASSMGQGGDYGYTFGSGTRLTVV.